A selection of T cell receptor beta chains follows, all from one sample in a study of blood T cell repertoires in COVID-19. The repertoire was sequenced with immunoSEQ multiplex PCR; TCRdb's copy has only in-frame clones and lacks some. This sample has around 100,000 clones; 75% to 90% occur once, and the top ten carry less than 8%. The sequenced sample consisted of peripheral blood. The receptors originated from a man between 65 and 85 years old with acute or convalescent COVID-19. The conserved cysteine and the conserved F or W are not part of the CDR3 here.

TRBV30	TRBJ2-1	AWSVRDSGGVTYNEQF
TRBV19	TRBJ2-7	ASSKQASYEQY
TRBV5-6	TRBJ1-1	ASSLAGSTEAF
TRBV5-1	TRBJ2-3	ASSPPGGSDTQY
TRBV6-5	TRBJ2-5	ASSPLRREETQY
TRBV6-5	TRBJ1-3	ASSRQGSGNTIY
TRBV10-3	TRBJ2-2	AISTGSGELF
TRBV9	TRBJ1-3	ASSGYQGTGNTIY
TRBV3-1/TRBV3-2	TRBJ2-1	ASSLRLAGGNEQF
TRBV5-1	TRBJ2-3	ASSTGQNLDTQY
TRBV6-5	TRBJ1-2	ASRGQGGRGYT
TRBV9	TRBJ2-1	ASSVGVARDNEQF
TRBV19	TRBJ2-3	ASRPTGGTDTQY
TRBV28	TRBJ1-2	ASRRFGTGASNYGYT
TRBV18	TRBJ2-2	ASSPGGGMNTGELF
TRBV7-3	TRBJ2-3	ASSFQGPDTQY
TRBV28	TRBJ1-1	ASRTPLAGAEAF
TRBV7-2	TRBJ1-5	ASSLTGDTQYSNQPQH
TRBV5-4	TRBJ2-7	ASSLTSAYEQY
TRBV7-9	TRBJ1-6	ASSSTGTGDSPLH
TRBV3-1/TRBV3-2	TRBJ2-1	ASTNRRGGNNEQF
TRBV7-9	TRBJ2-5	ASRRDPGQGQETQY
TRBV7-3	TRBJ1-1	ASSMGSGVTEAF
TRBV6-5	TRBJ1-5	ASSSLRDFSNQPQH
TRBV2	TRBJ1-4	ASKENSQTTNEKLF
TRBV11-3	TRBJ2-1	ASSARTSGKVNEQF
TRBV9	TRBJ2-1	ASSVYAGSYNEQF
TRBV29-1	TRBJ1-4	SVGQGTRPNEKLF
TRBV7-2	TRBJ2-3	ASSLKRDTQY